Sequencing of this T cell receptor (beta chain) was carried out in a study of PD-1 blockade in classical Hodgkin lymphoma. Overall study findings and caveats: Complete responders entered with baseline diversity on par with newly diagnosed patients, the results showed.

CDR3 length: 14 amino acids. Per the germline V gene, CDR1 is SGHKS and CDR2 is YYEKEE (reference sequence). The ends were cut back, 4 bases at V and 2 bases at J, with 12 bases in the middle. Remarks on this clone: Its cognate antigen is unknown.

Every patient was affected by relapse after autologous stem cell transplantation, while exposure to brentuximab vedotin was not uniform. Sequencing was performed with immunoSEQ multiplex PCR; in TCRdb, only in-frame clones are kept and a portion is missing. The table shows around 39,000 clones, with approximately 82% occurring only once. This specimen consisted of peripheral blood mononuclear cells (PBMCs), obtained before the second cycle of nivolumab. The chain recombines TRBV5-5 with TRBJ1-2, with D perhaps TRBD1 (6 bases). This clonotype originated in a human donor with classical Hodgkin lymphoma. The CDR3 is CASSRTQGNYGYTF. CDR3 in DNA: TGTGCCAGCAGCCGAACTCAGGGGAACTATGGCTACACCTTC.